This T cell receptor beta chain was profiled in a study of T cell responses to AZD1222 COVID-19 vaccine (dated by TCRdb to about 2021). As for the study more broadly: AZD1222 recipients given second doses at about 4 weeks or at about 12 weeks were pooled, since spike-specific TCR depth and breadth were not found to differ between the two schedules. Enrollment into the trials was organized by age into subgroups of 18-55, 56-69 and 70-plus years, and those subgroups contained about 160, 30 and 59 TCR-sequenced participants, respectively. A total of about 230 trial participants underwent TCR sequencing, of whom about 200 received two doses of AZD1222 and around 25 received two doses of the MenACWY control vaccine.

Based on the germline V gene, the CDR1 and CDR2 sequences are KGHSH and LQKENI. The CDR3, cysteine through phenylalanine, is 14 amino acids long. The CDR3 DNA has 42 bases and is translated from base 1. V lost 0 bases and J lost 4 bases; the stretch between them is 6 bases long. Points the paper makes about the study in general: Epitopes outside the regions mutated in the B.1.351 and B.1.1.7 variants were reportedly recognized by nearly half of the unique spike-specific TCRs. The 56-69-year group was small, and its depth increase did not reach significance, likely because of low power. Participants were mostly white British and included more females than males, and it was suggested by the authors that clonal diversity may have been underestimated. No day 14 peak-response samples were available, so repertoires were characterized only after the peak T cell response. After two AZD1222 doses, spike-specific TCR breadth and depth were significantly higher than at day 0 and than in MenACWY recipients. Conclusions about previously exposed vaccinees are limited because only 6 or 7 AZD1222 recipients were SARS-CoV-2 seropositive at baseline. The whole spike protein was spanned by vaccine-associated CD4 TCRs, and dominant responses were seen in regions 160-218 and 743-854.

The CDR3 regions of human TCRbeta chains were analyzed by immunosequencing. Per the original workflow: Repertoire TCRs were matched against a reference library of SARS-CoV-2-specific TCRs generated with the MIRA antigen-specificity platform. Breadth was defined as the fraction of unique TCRs that were SARS-CoV-2-associated, and depth was defined as the fraction of total T cells that were SARS-CoV-2-associated. Using the MIRA data, each spike-specific TCR was mapped to the spike region that the TCR reacts to and placed in a CD4 or CD8 class. Log10-transformed breadth and depth values were compared by one-way ANOVA with Sidak's multiple comparisons tests. Imported from immuneACCESS, the table was reduced by TCRdb to in-frame sequences with V and J called. These copies leave out some clones; in studies compared against another copy, an unresolved V gene accounts for under half, and the cause of the remainder is not known. V and J calls plus clone size are reproduced from that table; the DNA served to infer D and trimming. For this sample there are 150,000 to 200,000 clones; roughly 90% appear just once. The ten largest clones add up to approximately 1.5% of the sample.

The time point label, read with the paper, signifies: baseline before first vaccination. Vaccinee samples came from UK trials COV001 and COV002, including a single-blind randomized controlled phase 2/3 trial of AZD1222 (ChAdOx1 nCoV-19) in healthy adults. For TCRbeta chain sequencing, PBMC samples from trial participants were taken at day 0 and at day 28 after the second dose. Of note for this clone: What this receptor recognizes is not known. No much larger clonotype is one base removed from it; base qualities were not supplied.

This sequence originates from an adult in good health. The specimen was peripheral blood, collected on day 0 of AZD1222 vaccination. The sequence links TRBV18 to TRBJ2-2, with TRBD1 tentatively as D gene (6 bases match). Here is the DNA: TGTGCCAGCTCACCACCAGGGGGCACCGGGGAGCTGTTTTTT. It translates as CASSPPGGTGELFF.